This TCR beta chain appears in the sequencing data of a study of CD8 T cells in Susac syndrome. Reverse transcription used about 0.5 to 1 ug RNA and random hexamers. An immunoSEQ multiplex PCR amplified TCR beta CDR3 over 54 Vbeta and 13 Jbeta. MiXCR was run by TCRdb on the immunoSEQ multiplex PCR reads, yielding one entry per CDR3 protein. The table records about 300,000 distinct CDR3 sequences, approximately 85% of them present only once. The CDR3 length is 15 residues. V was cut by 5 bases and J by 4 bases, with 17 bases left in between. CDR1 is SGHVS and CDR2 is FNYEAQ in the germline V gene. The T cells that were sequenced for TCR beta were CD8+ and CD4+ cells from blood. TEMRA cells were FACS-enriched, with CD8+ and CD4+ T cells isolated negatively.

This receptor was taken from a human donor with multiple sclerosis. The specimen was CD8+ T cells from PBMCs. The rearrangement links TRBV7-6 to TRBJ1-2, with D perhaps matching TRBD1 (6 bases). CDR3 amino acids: CASSPVAAGAYGYTF. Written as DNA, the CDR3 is TGTGCCAGCAGCCCAGTCGCGGCAGGGGCCTATGGCTACACCTTC.